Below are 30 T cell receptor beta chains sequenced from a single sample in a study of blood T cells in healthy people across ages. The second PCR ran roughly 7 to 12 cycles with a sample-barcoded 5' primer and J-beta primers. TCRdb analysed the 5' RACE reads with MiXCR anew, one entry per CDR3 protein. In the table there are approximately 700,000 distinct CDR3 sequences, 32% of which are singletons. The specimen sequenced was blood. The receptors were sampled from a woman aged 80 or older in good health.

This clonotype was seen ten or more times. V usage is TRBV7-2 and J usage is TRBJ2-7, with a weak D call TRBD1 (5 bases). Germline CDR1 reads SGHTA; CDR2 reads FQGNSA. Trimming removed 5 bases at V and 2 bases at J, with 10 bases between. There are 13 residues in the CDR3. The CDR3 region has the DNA TGTGCCAGCAGCCTTAAGGGGACCTACGAGCAGTACTTC. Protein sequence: CASSLKGTYEQYF.

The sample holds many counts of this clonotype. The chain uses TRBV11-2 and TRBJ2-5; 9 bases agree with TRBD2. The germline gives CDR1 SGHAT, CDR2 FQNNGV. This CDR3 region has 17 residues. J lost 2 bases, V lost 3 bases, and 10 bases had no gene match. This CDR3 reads CASSLRNSAGGQETQYF. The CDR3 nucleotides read TGTGCCAGCAGCTTGCGGAACTCAGCGGGGGGTCAAGAGACCCAGTACTTC.

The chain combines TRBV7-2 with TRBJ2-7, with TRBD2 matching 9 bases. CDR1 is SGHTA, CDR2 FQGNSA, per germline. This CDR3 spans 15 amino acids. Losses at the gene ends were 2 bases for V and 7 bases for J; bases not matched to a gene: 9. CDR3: CASSLMVAGAEEQYF. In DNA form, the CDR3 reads TGTGCCAGCAGCTTAATGGTAGCGGGAGCTGAAGAGCAGTACTTC.

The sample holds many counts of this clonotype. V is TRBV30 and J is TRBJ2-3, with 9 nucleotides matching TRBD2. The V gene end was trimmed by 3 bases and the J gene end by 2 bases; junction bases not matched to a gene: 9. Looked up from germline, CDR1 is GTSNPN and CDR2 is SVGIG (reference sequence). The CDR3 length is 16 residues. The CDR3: CAWRRGSGGNTDTQYF. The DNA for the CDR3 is TGTGCCTGGAGGCGGGGTAGCGGGGGAAACACAGATACGCAGTATTTT.

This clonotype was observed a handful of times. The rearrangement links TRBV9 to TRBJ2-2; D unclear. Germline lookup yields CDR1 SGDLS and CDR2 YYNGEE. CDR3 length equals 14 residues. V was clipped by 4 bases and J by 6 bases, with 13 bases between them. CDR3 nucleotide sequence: TGTGCCAGCAGCCCCAACCCGGGCGCCGGGGAGCTGTTTTTT. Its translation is CASSPNPGAGELFF.

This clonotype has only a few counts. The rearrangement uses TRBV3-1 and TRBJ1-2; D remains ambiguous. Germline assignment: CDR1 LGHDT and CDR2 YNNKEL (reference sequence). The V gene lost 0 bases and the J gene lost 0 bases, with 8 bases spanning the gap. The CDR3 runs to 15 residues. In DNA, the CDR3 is TGTGCCAGCAGCCAAGATCCCGCTTCTAACTATGGCTACACCTTC. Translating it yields CASSQDPASNYGYTF. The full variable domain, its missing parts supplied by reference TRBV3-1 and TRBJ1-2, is DTAVSQTPKYLVTQMGNDKSIKCEQNLGHDTMYWYKQDSKKFLKIMFSYNNKELIINETVPNRFSPKSPDKAHLNLHINSLELGDSAVYFCASSQDPASNYGYTFGSGTRLTVV.

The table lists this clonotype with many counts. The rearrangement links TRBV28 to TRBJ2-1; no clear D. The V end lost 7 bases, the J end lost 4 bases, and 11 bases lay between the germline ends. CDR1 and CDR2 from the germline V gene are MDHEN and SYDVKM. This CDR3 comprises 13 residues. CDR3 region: CASTQIRYNEQFF. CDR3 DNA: TGTGCCAGCACCCAAATTAGGTACAATGAGCAGTTCTTC.

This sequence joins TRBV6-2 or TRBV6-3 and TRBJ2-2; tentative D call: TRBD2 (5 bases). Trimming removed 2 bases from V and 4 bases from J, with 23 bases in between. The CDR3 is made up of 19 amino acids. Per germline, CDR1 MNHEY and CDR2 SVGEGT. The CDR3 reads CASSYPLLVGRTGTGELFF. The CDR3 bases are TGTGCCAGCAGTTACCCTTTACTAGTCGGACGGACCGGCACCGGGGAGCTGTTTTTT.

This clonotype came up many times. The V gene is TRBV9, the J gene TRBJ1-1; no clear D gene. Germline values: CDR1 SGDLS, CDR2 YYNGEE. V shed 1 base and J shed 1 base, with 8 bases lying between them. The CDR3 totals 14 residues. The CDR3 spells CASSVRTANTEAFF. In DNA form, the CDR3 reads TGTGCCAGCAGCGTAAGGACGGCGAACACTGAAGCTTTCTTT. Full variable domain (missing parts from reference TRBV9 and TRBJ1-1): DSGVTQTPKHLITATGQRVTLRCSPRSGDLSVYWYQQSLDQGLQFLIQYYNGEERAKGNILERFSAQQFPDLHSELNLSSLELGDSALYFCASSVRTANTEAFFGQGTRLTVV.

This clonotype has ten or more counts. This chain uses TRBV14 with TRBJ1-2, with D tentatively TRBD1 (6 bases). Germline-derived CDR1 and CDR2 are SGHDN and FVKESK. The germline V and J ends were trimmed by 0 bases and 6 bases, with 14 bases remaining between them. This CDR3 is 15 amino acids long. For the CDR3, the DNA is TGTGCCAGCAGCCAAGACCGAACAGGGCGGGATGGCTACACCTTC. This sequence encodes CASSQDRTGRDGYTF.

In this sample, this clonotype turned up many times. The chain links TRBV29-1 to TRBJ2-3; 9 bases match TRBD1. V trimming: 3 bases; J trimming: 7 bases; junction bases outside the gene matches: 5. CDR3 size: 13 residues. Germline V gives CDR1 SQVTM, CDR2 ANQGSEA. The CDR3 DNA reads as TGCAGCGTTGAGGGACAGGGTCCTTATACGCAGTATTTT. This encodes CSVEGQGPYTQYF.

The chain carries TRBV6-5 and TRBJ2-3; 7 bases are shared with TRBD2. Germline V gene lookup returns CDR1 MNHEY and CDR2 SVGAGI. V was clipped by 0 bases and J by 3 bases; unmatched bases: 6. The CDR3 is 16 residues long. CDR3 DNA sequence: TGTGCCAGCAGTTACTCTCCCAGCGGGGTTACAGATACGCAGTATTTT. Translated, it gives CASSYSPSGVTDTQYF.

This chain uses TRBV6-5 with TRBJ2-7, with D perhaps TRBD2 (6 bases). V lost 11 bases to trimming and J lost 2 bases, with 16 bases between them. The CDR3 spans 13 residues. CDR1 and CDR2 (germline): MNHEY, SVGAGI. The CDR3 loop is CALPDYTPYEQYF. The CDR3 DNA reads TGTGCCTTACCGGACTATACACCCTACGAGCAGTACTTC.

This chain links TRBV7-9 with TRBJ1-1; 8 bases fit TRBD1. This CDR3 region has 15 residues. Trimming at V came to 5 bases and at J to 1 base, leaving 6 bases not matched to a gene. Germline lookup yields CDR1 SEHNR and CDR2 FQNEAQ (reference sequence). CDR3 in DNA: TGTGCCAGCAGCGCAAATACAGGGGGGAACACTGAAGCTTTCTTT. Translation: CASSANTGGNTEAFF.

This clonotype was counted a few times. The CDR3, as DNA: TGTGCCAGTAGGGTCACCGGGACATACTCCTACGAGCAGTACTTC. Translation gives CASRVTGTYSYEQYF. The chain couples TRBV19 to TRBJ2-7, with D possibly being TRBD1 (6 bases). Trimming cost V 6 bases and J 0 bases, with 15 bases left between them. The CDR3 spans 15 residues. Germline CDR1 LNHDA, CDR2 SQIVND (reference sequence).

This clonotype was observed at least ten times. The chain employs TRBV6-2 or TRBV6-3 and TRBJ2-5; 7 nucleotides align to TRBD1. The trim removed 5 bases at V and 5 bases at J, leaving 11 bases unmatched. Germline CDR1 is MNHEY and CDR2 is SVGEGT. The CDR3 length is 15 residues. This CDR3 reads CASSEGNRGRETQYF. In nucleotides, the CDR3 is TGTGCCAGCAGTGAAGGAAACAGGGGCCGGGAGACCCAGTACTTC.

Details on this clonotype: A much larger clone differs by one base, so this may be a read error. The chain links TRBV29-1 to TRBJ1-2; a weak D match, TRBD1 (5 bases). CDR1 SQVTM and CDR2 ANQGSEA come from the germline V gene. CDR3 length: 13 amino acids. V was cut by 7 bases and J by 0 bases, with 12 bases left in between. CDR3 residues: CSAVQGPNYGYTF. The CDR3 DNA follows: TGCAGCGCTGTTCAGGGTCCTAACTATGGCTACACCTTC.

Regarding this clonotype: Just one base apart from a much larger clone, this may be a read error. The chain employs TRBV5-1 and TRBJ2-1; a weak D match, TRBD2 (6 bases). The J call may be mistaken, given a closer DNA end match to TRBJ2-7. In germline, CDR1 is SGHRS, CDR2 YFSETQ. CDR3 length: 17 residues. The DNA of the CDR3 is TGCGCCAGCAGCTTGTTAATGGGGGGAAGCTCCTACAATGAGCAGTACTTC. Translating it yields CASSLLMGGSSYNEQYF.

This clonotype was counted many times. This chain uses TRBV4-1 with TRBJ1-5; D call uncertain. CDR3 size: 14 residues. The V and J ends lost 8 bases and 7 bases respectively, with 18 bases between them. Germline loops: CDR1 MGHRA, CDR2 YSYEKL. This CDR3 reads CASSDLGKRQPQHF. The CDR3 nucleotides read TGCGCCAGCTCCGACCTAGGGAAGCGGCAGCCCCAGCATTTT.

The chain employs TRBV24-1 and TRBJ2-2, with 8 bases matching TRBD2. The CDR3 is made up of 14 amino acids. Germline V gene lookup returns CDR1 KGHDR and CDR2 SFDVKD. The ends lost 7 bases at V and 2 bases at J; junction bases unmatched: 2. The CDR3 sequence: CATSGGVNTGELFF. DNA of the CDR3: TGTGCCACCAGCGGGGGGGTTAACACCGGGGAGCTGTTTTTT.

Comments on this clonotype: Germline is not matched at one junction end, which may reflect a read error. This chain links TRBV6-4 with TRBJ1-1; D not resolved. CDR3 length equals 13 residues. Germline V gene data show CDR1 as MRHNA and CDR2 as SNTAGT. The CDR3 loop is CARSENRNTEAFF. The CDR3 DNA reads TGTGCCCGCAGTGAAAACAGAAACACTGAAGCTTTCTTT.

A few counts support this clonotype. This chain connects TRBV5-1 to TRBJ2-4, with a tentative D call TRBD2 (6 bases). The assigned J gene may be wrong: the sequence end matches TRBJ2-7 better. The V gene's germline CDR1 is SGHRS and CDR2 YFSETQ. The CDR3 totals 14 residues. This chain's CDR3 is CASSATHGSYEQYF. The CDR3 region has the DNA TGCGCCAGCAGCGCAACCCACGGGAGTTACGAGCAGTACTTC.

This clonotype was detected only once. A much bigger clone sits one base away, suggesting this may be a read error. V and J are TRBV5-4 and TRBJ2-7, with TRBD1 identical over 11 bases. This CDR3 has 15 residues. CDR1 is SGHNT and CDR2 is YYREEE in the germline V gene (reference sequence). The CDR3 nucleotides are TGTGCCGGCAGCCCGAGGGACAGGGGGGAACACGAGCAGTACTTC. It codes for CAGSPRDRGEHEQYF.

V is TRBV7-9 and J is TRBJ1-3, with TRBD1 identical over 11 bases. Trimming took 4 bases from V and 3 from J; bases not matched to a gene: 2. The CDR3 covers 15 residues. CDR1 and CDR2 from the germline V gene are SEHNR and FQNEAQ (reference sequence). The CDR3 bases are TGTGCCAGCAGCTCGGACAGGGGGCTTGGAAACACCATATATTTT. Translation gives CASSSDRGLGNTIYF.

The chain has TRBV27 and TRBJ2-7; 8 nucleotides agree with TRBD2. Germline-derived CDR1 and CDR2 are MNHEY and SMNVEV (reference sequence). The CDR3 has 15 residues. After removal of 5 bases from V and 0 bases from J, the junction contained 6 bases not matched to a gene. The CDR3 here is CASSRLAGISYEQYF. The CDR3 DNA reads TGTGCCAGCAGTAGGCTAGCGGGTATCTCCTACGAGCAGTACTTC.

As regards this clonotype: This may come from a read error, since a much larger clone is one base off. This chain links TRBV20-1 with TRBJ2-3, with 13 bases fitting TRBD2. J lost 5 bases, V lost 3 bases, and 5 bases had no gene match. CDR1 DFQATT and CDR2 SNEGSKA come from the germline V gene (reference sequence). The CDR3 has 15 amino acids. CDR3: CSASPRTSGRDTQYF. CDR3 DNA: TGCAGTGCTAGTCCCCGGACTAGCGGGAGAGATACGCAGTATTTT.

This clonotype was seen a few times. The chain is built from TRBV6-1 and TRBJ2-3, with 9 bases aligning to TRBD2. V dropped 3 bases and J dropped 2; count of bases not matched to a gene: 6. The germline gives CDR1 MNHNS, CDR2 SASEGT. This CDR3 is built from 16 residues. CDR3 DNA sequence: TGTGCCAGCAGTGATGTAGCGGGGGATAACACAGATACGCAGTATTTT. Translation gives CASSDVAGDNTDTQYF.

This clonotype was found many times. The CDR3 DNA is TGTGCCAGCAGTTACGCCGGGGAGACCTACAATGAGCAGTTCTTC. Encoded protein: CASSYAGETYNEQFF. The genes are TRBV6-5 and TRBJ2-1; possibly TRBD2 for D (5 bases). The CDR3 length is 15 residues. The ends were cut back, 2 bases at V and 2 bases at J, with 10 bases in the middle. Looked up from germline, CDR1 is MNHEY and CDR2 is SVGAGI.

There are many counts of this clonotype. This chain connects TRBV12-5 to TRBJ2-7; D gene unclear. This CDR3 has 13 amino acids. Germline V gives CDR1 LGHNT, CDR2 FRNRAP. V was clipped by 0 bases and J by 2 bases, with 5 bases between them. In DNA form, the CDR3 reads TGTGCTAGTGGTTTGGTTGGGACCTACGAGCAGTACTTC. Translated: CASGLVGTYEQYF. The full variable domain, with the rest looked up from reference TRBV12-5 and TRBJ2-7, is DARVTQTPRHKVTEMGQEVTMRCQPILGHNTVFWYRQTMMQGLELLAYFRNRAPLDDSGMPKDRFSAEMPDATLATLKIQPSEPRDSAVYFCASGLVGTYEQYFGPGTRLTVT.

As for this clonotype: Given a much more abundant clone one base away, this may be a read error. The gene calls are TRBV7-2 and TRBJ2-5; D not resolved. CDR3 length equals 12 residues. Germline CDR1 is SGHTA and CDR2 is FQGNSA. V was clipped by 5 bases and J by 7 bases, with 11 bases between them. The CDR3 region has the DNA TGTGCCAGCAGCCCAATCTGCCGGACCCAGTACTTC. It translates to CASSPICRTQYF.